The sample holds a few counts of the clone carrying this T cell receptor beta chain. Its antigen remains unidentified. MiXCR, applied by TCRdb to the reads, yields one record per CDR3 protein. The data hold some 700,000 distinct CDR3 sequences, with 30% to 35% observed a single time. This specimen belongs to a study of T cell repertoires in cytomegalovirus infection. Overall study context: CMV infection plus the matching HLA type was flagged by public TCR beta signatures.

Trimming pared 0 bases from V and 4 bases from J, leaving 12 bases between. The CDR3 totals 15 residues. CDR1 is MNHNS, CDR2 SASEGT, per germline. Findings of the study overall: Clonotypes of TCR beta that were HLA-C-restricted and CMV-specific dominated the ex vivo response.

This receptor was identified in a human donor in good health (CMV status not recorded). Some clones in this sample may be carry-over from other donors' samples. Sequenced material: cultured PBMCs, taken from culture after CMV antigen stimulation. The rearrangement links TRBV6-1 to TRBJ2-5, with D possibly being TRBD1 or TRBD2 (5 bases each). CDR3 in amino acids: CASSEALRGRETQYF. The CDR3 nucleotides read TGTGCCAGCAGTGAAGCGCTTCGGGGCAGAGAGACCCAGTACTTC.